Here is one TCR beta chain with its context. This CDR3 is 14 amino acids long. In germline, CDR1 is GTSNPN, CDR2 SVGIG (reference sequence). J was trimmed by 9 bases and V by 0 bases; bases with no gene match: 6. This entry is derived from a study of blood T cell repertoires in COVID-19. In the study overall: Donors in the United States, Italy and Spain gave samples during acute or convalescent COVID-19. Nucleic acid was either cDNA or gDNA, and it came from T cells, B-cell-depleted T cells, or PBMCs.

Authors' methods: The assay estimated nucleated cells by amplifying reference gene primers. Assay: immunoSEQ multiplex PCR; the TCRdb copy retains only in-frame clones and omits some. V, J and clone size derive from that table, while D and trimming were established from the DNA sequence. The repertoire includes a few hundred thousand clones, 88% of them detected once, and under 4.5% sits in the top ten. Sequencing was done on a sample of peripheral blood. The TCR sequence derives from a woman aged 45-65 years with active or convalescent COVID-19. The chain joins TRBV30 to TRBJ2-1; TRBD2 matches 9 bases. DNA of the CDR3: TGTGCCTGGAGTGTACTGCGGGAGGGGGGTGAGCAGTTCTTC. This translates into CAWSVLREGGEQFF.